This T cell receptor beta chain was documented in a study of CD4+ T cells in melanoma. Broader study findings: Diverse differentiation states were reported for melanoma neoantigen-specific CD4+ T cells. CD8+ T cell, macrophage and B cell function reportedly correlated with neoantigen-specific CD4+ T cells.

Some clones are missing from TCRdb's copy, which holds only in-frame ones; the method was immunoSEQ multiplex PCR. The data contain 4,000 to 5,000 clones, about 70% of them singletons. This clone is medium-sized within its sample. Its cognate antigen is unknown. The germline V and J ends were trimmed by 7 bases and 10 bases, with 13 bases remaining between them. The CDR3 consists of 11 residues. CDR1 and CDR2 from the germline V gene are LNHDA and SQIVND (reference sequence). This chain joins TRBV19 and TRBJ1-2; no clear D gene. The sequence was collected from a human donor with melanoma. The sample comprised cells from a culture (not recorded whether cultured in vitro). The CDR3, as DNA: TGTGCCAGTACCGCGGGTTGGGACTACACCTTC. This codes for CASTAGWDYTF.